A single T cell receptor beta chain is shown here with its context. From germline, CDR1 is SGHTA and CDR2 FQGNSA. The CDR3 runs to 15 residues. With 5 bases clipped from V and 7 bases from J, the junction kept 7 bases outside the gene matches. The data are from a study of cytomegalovirus exposure and HLA in healthy donors. PCR amplification relied on 60 Vbeta primers (plus 13 Jbeta primers). Using immunoSEQ multiplex PCR, the repertoire was profiled, and TCRdb retains in-frame clones only, with some absent. Found here are 80,000 to 100,000 clones, about 69% of them singletons; the top ten hold more than 15%.

Material for sequencing was PBMCs. The source is a woman between 18 and 30 years old in good health and CMV-seropositive. This chain connects TRBV7-2 to TRBJ2-7, with 14 nucleotides matching TRBD2. The CDR3 coding sequence is TGTGCCAGCAGCGGGACTAGCGGGAGCGGCGGGGAGCAGTACTTC. Its translation: CASSGTSGSGGEQYF.